The TCR beta chain under discussion was sequenced for a study of identifying expanded T cells in peripheral blood. The CDR3 has 13 residues. V was trimmed by 8 bases and J by 0 bases, leaving 10 bases between them. The germline V gene encodes CDR1 LNHDA and CDR2 SQIVND (reference sequence). Collection occurred without any documented infections or immune events in donors. Study observations and caveats: Differentially abundant clones: 0.95 to 1.5 between replicates, around 17 at approximately 13 days, 18 to 20 at four. Variance in clone template counts between two-week samples significantly increased with total template count across all healthy donors.

Here immunoSEQ multiplex PCR was the method, and the copy in TCRdb shows in-frame clones only, minus some. The sample lists tens of thousands of clones; about four fifths were seen once. To note about this clone: Its antigen is unknown.

V usage is TRBV19 and J usage is TRBJ1-1; D uncertain. Sample: blood. This clonotype was sampled from a person aged 18 to 75 in good health. DNA of the CDR3: TGTGCCAGTGCAGCCTCTCTGAACACTGAAGCTTTCTTT. Amino acids: CASAASLNTEAFF.